This T cell receptor beta chain was sequenced for a study of T cell responses to AZD1222 COVID-19 vaccine listed by TCRdb under 2021. About the study as a whole: TCR sequencing was performed for over 230 trial participants, of whom around 200 were given two doses of AZD1222 and roughly 25 were given two doses of MenACWY control vaccine. Trial participants were enrolled into age subgroups of 18-55, 56-69 and 70-plus years, which contained about 150, 27 and 61 TCR-sequenced participants, respectively. The paper's findings and limits, for the study overall: Only five to seven AZD1222 recipients were SARS-CoV-2 seropositive at baseline, limiting conclusions about previously exposed vaccinees. Participants were mostly white British and included more females than males, and it was suggested by the authors that clonal diversity may have been underestimated. Reportedly, close to half of the unique spike-specific TCRs recognized epitopes lying outside the regions that are mutated in the B.1.351 and B.1.1.7 variants. In the small 56-69-year group, the increase in depth fell short of significance, most likely because of low power. Spike-specific TCR breadth and depth rose significantly after two AZD1222 doses compared with day 0 and with MenACWY recipients. No day 14 peak-response samples were available, so repertoires were characterized only after the peak T cell response. The vaccine-associated CD4 TCRs covered the entire spike protein, and the dominant responses fell in regions 160-218 and 743-854.

Taken from cysteine to phenylalanine, the CDR3 has 14 residues. This entry keeps only the CDR3 DNA: 42 bases, framed from base 1. The CDR3 regions of human TCRbeta chains were analyzed by immunosequencing. On the authors' methods: TCRs in the repertoires were compared against a reference library of SARS-CoV-2-specific TCRs that had been generated with the MIRA antigen-specificity platform. Breadth was defined as the fraction of unique TCRs that were SARS-CoV-2-associated. Depth was defined as the fraction of total T cells that were SARS-CoV-2-associated. Using the MIRA data, each spike-specific TCR was mapped to the spike region that the TCR reacts to and placed in a CD4 or CD8 class. Log10-transformed breadth and depth values were compared by one-way ANOVA with Sidak's multiple comparisons tests. TCRdb re-hosts the immuneACCESS table, in-frame sequences only. Its copies lack some clones; in the studies checked, an unresolved V gene accounts for under half of them, and the cause for the rest is not known. The V and J calls and the clone size are those of that table, but D and trimming were determined from the DNA. The sample table records under 200,000 clones; about 90% of these occur just once. The ten largest clonotypes hold approximately 1.2% of the sample.

The label giving this sample's time point can be read as: about 28 days (+/-7) after the second vaccine dose. Because spike-specific TCR depth and breadth did not differ between the two schedules, AZD1222 recipients who got a second dose at roughly 4 weeks were pooled with those who got a second dose at roughly 12 weeks. Vaccinee samples came from UK trials COV001 and COV002, including a single-blind randomized controlled phase 2/3 trial of AZD1222 (ChAdOx1 nCoV-19) in healthy adults. For TCRbeta chain sequencing, PBMC samples from trial participants were taken at day 0 and at day 28 after the second dose. Concerning this clone: Its antigen is unknown. No base quality information exists; no much larger clone differs at one position.

The origin of this receptor is an adult who received the AZD1222 COVID-19 vaccine. Here the chain combines TRBV21-1 and TRBJ2-2. TRBV21-1 is noted as a pseudogene. Specimen: peripheral blood, collected 28 days after the second AZD1222 dose. Read as DNA, the sequence is TGTGCCAGACGGGACGGCGCGAACACCGGGGAGCTGTTTTTT. The resulting protein is CARRDGANTGELFF.